This TCR beta chain was sequenced for a study of tumor-infiltrating lymphocytes in localized non-small cell lung cancer. Looking at the study overall: From each patient, both tumor and uninvolved lung, non-adjacent to tumor, were sampled.

Germline V lookup: CDR1 SGDLS, CDR2 YYNGEE. Trimming removed 4 bases at V and 4 bases at J, with 11 bases between. This CDR3 is built from 13 residues. Details on this clone: Antigen specificity is unknown.

The repertoire was sequenced with immunoSEQ multiplex PCR; TCRdb's copy has only in-frame clones and lacks some. The sample yields some 10,000 clones, roughly 84% seen once. General study findings and limits: Each assay used a separate piece of the same tissue.

This TCR was sampled from a human donor with non-small cell lung cancer. V usage is TRBV9 and J usage is TRBJ1-1; D not resolved. The sample taken for sequencing was lung tumor tissue. The CDR3 is CASSSRLGTEAFF. DNA of the CDR3: TGTGCCAGCAGCTCCCGATTGGGCACTGAAGCTTTCTTT. Drawing the rest from reference TRBV9 and TRBJ1-1, the complete variable domain is DSGVTQTPKHLITATGQRVTLRCSPRSGDLSVYWYQQSLDQGLQFLIQYYNGEERAKGNILERFSAQQFPDLHSELNLSSLELGDSALYFCASSSRLGTEAFFGQGTRLTVV.